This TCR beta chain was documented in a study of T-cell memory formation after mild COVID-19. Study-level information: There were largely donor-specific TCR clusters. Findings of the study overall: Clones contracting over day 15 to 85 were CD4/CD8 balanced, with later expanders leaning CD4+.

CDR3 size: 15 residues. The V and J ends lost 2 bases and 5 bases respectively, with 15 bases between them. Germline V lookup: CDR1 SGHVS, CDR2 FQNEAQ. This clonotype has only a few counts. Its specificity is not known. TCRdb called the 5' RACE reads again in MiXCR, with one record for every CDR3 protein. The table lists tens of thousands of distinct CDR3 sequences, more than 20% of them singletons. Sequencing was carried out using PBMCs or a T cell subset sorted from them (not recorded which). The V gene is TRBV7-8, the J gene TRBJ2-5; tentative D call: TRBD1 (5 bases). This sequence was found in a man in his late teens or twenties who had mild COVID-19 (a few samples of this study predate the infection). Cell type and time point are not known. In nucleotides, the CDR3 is TGTGCCAGCAGCTTACCAGGGCGTGGGCTGGAGACCCAGTACTTC. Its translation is CASSLPGRGLETQYF.